One and the same sample provided the 27 T cell receptor beta chains below, sequenced in a study of T cells expressing NK-cell markers. TCRdb reanalyzed the 5' RACE reads, giving one entry per CDR3 protein sequence and no DNA. The table counts more than 400,000 distinct CDR3 sequences; approximately 7% lies in the top ten. Sequencing input: blood T cells: a sorted CD56 or NKG2C T cell subset, CD4+ or CD8+ T cells, or bulk PBMC T cells (not recorded which). The source is a woman aged 18 to 75 in good health.

The J gene is TRBJ1-2, the V gene TRBV7-9; TCRdb's assignment of TRBD1 cannot be checked, as there is no DNA. The CDR3 length is 12 residues. The germline gives CDR1 SEHNR, CDR2 FQNEAQ (reference sequence). The CDR3 protein is CASSPDSFGYTF.

V gene TRBV4-3 combines with J gene TRBJ1-4. The CDR3 consists of 16 residues. CDR1 and CDR2 (germline): LGHNA, YSLEER. This CDR3 is CASSQGFGSTNEKLFF.

The rearrangement uses TRBV5-1 and TRBJ1-3. Germline CDR1 and CDR2: SGHRS and YFSETQ. The CDR3 loop spans 16 amino acids. This CDR3 reads CASSLESVSSGNTIYF.

This chain joins TRBV12-3 or TRBV12-4 and TRBJ1-5. This CDR3 has 14 amino acids. CDR3 sequence reads: CASSLRVSNQPQHF.

This chain joins TRBV20-1 and TRBJ2-3. This CDR3 region has 13 residues. Germline values: CDR1 DFQATT, CDR2 SNEGSKA (reference sequence). The CDR3 region is CSASPGSTDTQYF.

The chain employs TRBV5-6 and TRBJ2-5; TCRdb's D call of TRBD1 is untestable without DNA. This CDR3 has 15 amino acids. Germline CDR1 reads SGHDT; CDR2 reads YYEEEE. The CDR3 here is CASSPTGRGQETQYF.

The chain links TRBV7-9 to TRBJ2-1. The CDR3 loop spans 15 amino acids. Germline CDR1 SEHNR, CDR2 FQNEAQ (reference sequence). CDR3 residues: CASSFLVDSYNEQFF.

The rearrangement joins TRBV29-1 to TRBJ2-7; with no DNA, the TCRdb D assignment of TRBD2 cannot be verified. Germline CDR1 reads SQVTM; CDR2 reads ANQGSEA. CDR3 size: 14 residues. Here the CDR3 reads CSASPWRDGGEQYF.

CDR3 protein: CSALGPHEPYEQFF. The rearrangement joins TRBV20-1 to TRBJ2-1. This CDR3 has 14 amino acids. Germline V lookup: CDR1 DFQATT, CDR2 SNEGSKA (reference sequence).

This rearrangement joins TRBV5-1 to TRBJ2-7; TCRdb names TRBD1, which stays unverified in the absence of DNA. This CDR3 comprises 17 residues. CDR1 and CDR2 (germline): SGHRS, YFSETQ. The CDR3 here is CASNPLDRGSFSYEQYF.

This chain links TRBV3-1 with TRBJ2-3; TCRdb returns TRBD1, unconfirmable since there is no DNA. Germline assignment: CDR1 LGHDT and CDR2 YNNKEL (reference sequence). The CDR3 is 15 residues long. This CDR3 is CASSHRGFGTDTQYF.

The chain employs TRBV7-9 and TRBJ2-3; TCRdb's D call of TRBD2 is untestable without DNA. Germline-derived CDR1 and CDR2 are SEHNR and FQNEAQ (reference sequence). This CDR3 comprises 15 residues. This chain's CDR3 is CASSLGPSTLDTQYF.

The J gene is TRBJ2-3, the V gene TRBV6-4; TCRdb reports TRBD2, a call that lacks DNA to check it against. The CDR3 has 15 residues. CDR1 MRHNA and CDR2 SNTAGT come from the germline V gene. The CDR3 is CASSDARGSTDTQYF.

This chain uses TRBV7-2 with TRBJ2-7. This CDR3 has 11 amino acids. CDR1 SGHTA and CDR2 FQGNSA come from the germline V gene. CDR3 residues: CASSLVDEQYF.

The chain joins TRBV5-1 to TRBJ2-7; TCRdb gives TRBD2 as the D gene, but with no DNA this cannot be confirmed. Germline V CDR1 and CDR2: SGHRS, YFSETQ. The CDR3 runs 15 residues. The CDR3 is CASSLGLAGGGEQYF.

This rearrangement joins TRBV6-2 or TRBV6-3 to TRBJ2-1; TCRdb's D call of TRBD1 is untestable without DNA. This CDR3 contains 15 residues. CDR1 is MNHEY and CDR2 is SVGEGT in the germline V gene. The chain's CDR3 is CASSYGHGEYNEQFF.

This rearrangement joins TRBV20-1 to TRBJ1-5; TCRdb proposes TRBD1, but this gene call is untestable without DNA. CDR3 length: 14 residues. Germline lookup yields CDR1 DFQATT and CDR2 SNEGSKA (reference sequence). The CDR3 here is CSAGDRGTGQPQHF.

The chain joins TRBV18 to TRBJ2-5; as DNA is missing, the TRBD2 call by TCRdb cannot be tested. Germline CDR1 KGHSH, CDR2 LQKENI. The CDR3 runs to 14 residues. This CDR3 reads CASSPRARQETQYF.

The chain couples TRBV7-2 to TRBJ1-1; the TRBD1 assignment by TCRdb is unverifiable without DNA. The CDR3 runs to 14 residues. Germline V gene data show CDR1 as SGHTA and CDR2 as FQGNSA. The CDR3 sequence is CASSPSPANTEAFF.

V is TRBV12-3 or TRBV12-4 and J is TRBJ2-7. The CDR3 loop spans 17 amino acids. The CDR3 reads CASSLATSGQSSYEQYF.

The chain uses TRBV12-3 or TRBV12-4 and TRBJ1-5; lacking DNA, the TRBD1 call made by TCRdb goes unchecked. This CDR3 is built from 14 residues. CDR3 sequence: CASSLRGIHQPQHF.

This chain connects TRBV18 to TRBJ1-5; TCRdb indicates TRBD1, and absent DNA this call remains unverified. This CDR3 has 17 residues. Germline V CDR1 and CDR2: KGHSH, LQKENI. CDR3 protein: CASSPPGLRASQWPQHF.

The V and J genes are TRBV5-1 and TRBJ2-5; TCRdb outputs TRBD2, but without DNA this stays unchecked. CDR1 and CDR2 from the germline V gene are SGHRS and YFSETQ. This CDR3 is 17 amino acids long. Here the CDR3 reads CASSSESPSEGSATQYF.

The CDR3 reads CASSRQPPGDTGELFF. V usage is TRBV6-1 and J usage is TRBJ2-2; TCRdb's assignment of TRBD1 cannot be checked, as there is no DNA. Germline assignment: CDR1 MNHNS and CDR2 SASEGT. This CDR3 comprises 16 residues.

The chain carries TRBV18 and TRBJ1-2. The CDR3 has 15 amino acids. The V gene's germline CDR1 is KGHSH and CDR2 LQKENI. The CDR3 here is CASSPPTHLNYGYTF. Full variable domain (outside the CDR3, taken from reference TRBV18 and TRBJ1-2): NAGVMQNPRHLVRRRGQEARLRCSPMKGHSHVYWYRQLPEEGLKFMVYLQKENIIDESGMPKERFSAEFPKEGPSILRIQQVVRGDSAAYFCASSPPTHLNYGYTFGSGTRLTVV.

The gene calls are TRBV5-4 and TRBJ2-3; the TCRdb D gene call, TRBD1, has no DNA to confirm it. The CDR3 contains 15 residues. Germline CDR1 SGHNT, CDR2 YYREEE (reference sequence). CDR3 loop: CASSPGEGATDTQYF.

The chain uses TRBV4-2 and TRBJ2-7; without DNA, the TCRdb call of TRBD2 cannot be checked. This CDR3 region has 15 residues. CDR1 is LGHNA and CDR2 is YNFKEQ in the germline V gene. This CDR3 reads CASSQWRGPSYEQYF.